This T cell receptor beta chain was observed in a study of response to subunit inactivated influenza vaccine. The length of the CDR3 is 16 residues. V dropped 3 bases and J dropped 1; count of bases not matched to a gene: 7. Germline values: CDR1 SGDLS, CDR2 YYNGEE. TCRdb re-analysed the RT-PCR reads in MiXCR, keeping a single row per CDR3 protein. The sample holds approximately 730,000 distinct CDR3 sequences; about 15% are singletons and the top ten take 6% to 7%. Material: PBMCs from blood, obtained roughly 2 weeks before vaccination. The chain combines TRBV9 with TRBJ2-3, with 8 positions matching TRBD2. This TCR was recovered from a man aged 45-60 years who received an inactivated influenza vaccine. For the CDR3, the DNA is TGTGCCAGCAGCGCCCCCTTCGGGGGGGGCACAGATACGCAGTATTTT. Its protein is CASSAPFGGGTDTQYF.